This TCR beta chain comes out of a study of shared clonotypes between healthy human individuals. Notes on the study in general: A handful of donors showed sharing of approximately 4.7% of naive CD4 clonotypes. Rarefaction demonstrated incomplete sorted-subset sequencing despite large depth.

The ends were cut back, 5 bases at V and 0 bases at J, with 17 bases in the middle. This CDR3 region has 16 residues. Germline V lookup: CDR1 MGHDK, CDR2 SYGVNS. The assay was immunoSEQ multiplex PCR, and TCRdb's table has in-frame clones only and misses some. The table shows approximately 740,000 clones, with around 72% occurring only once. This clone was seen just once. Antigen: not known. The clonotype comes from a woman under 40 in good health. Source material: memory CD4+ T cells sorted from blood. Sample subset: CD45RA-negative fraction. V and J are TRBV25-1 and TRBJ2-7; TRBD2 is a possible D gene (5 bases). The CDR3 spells CASSPLASTSSYEQYF. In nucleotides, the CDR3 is TGTGCCAGCAGTCCCCTGGCTAGCACCAGCTCCTACGAGCAGTACTTC.